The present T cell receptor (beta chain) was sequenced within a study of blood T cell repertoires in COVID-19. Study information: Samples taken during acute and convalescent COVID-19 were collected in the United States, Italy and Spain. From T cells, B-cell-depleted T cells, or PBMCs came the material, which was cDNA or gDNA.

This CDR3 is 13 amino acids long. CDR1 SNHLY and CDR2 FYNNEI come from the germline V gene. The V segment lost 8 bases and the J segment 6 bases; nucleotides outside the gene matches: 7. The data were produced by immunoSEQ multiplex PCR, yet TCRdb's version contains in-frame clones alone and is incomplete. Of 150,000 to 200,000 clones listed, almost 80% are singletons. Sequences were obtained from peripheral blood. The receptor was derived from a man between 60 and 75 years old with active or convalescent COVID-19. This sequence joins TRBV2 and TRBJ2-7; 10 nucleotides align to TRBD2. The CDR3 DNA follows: TGTGCCAGCGGATTAGCGGGAGGAGTCGAGCAGTACTTC. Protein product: CASGLAGGVEQYF.